The 20 T cell receptor beta chains in this list originate from one sample, sequenced in a study of blood T cell repertoires in COVID-19. The method was immunoSEQ multiplex PCR; TCRdb's version includes in-frame clones alone and lacks a portion of them. The data hold roughly 160,000 clones, with 88% observed a single time. The material sequenced was peripheral blood. The receptors here all came from a man over 45 who had recovered from COVID-19.

The chain joins TRBV27 to TRBJ2-3, with a possible D match to TRBD1 (5 bases). Trimming cost V 0 bases and J 2 bases, with 15 bases left between them. The CDR3 runs 17 residues. From germline, CDR1 is MNHEY and CDR2 SMNVEV (reference sequence). The DNA for the CDR3 is TGTGCCAGCAGTTTATCAGGGGTCGGAACCTACACAGATACGCAGTATTTT. Translated, it gives CASSLSGVGTYTDTQYF.

The chain recombines TRBV6-5 with TRBJ2-1; 8 nucleotides align to TRBD2. Germline V gives CDR1 MNHEY, CDR2 SVGAGI. This CDR3 comprises 16 residues. The junction had 7 bases not matched to a gene; V was cut back by 1 base and J by 5 bases. This chain's CDR3 is CASSYWASGGDNEQFF. CDR3 DNA sequence: TGTGCCAGCAGTTACTGGGCCAGCGGGGGCGACAATGAGCAGTTCTTC.

The chain links TRBV9 to TRBJ2-3; 7 positions agree with TRBD2. In germline, CDR1 is SGDLS, CDR2 YYNGEE. The junction had 5 bases not matched to a gene; V was cut back by 0 bases and J by 4 bases. The CDR3 spans 15 residues. DNA of the CDR3: TGTGCCAGCAGCGTAGTTCCGGGGGGATCAGATACGCAGTATTTT. This codes for CASSVVPGGSDTQYF. Drawing the rest from reference TRBV9 and TRBJ2-3, the complete variable domain is DSGVTQTPKHLITATGQRVTLRCSPRSGDLSVYWYQQSLDQGLQFLIQYYNGEERAKGNILERFSAQQFPDLHSELNLSSLELGDSALYFCASSVVPGGSDTQYFGPGTRLTVL.

The V and J genes are TRBV27 and TRBJ2-7; possible D gene TRBD1, 6 bases. Between the trimmed V and J ends, which lost 5 bases and 2 bases, there was a span of 16 bases. The CDR3 covers 15 residues. Germline V gives CDR1 MNHEY, CDR2 SMNVEV (reference sequence). CDR3 DNA sequence: TGTGCCAGCAGTACTCGAGACAGGCGAGCCTACGAGCAGTACTTC. Its protein product is CASSTRDRRAYEQYF.

This sequence joins TRBV24-1 and TRBJ2-5; 7 bases are shared with TRBD1. Germline CDR1 and CDR2: KGHDR and SFDVKD. The ends lost 4 bases at V and 5 bases at J; junction bases unmatched: 9. CDR3 length equals 15 residues. The CDR3 bases are TGTGCCACCAGTGAACGACAGGGAAGGTGGGAGACCCAGTACTTC. Its translation is CATSERQGRWETQYF.

The chain has TRBV7-9 and TRBJ1-5; TRBD1 agrees at 9 bases. The CDR3 totals 14 residues. Germline V gives CDR1 SEHNR, CDR2 FQNEAQ (reference sequence). Trimming cost V 5 bases and J 4 bases; bases outside gene matches: 3. The CDR3, as DNA: TGTGCCAGCAGCACAGGGGGCGAAAATCAGCCCCAGCATTTT. It codes for CASSTGGENQPQHF.

In regard to this clone: At the DNA level, this CDR3 is encoded by other sequences in the same sample as well. The chain uses TRBV7-9 and TRBJ2-2; no definite D call. This CDR3 has 15 amino acids. V lost 0 bases, J lost 1 base, and 6 bases lay in between. Germline values: CDR1 SEHNR, CDR2 FQNEAQ (reference sequence). The CDR3 is CASSLARGNTGELFF. The CDR3 DNA sequence: TGTGCCAGCAGCTTAGCCCGCGGGAACACCGGGGAGCTGTTTTTT.

The chain couples TRBV15 to TRBJ2-2, with TRBD2 identical over 11 bases. The CDR3 is made up of 18 amino acids. Germline lookup yields CDR1 LNHNV and CDR2 YYDKDF (reference sequence). V was clipped by 3 bases and J by 5 bases; unmatched bases: 11. CDR3 residues: CATSRIGTSGRRTGELFF. The CDR3 bases are TGTGCCACCAGCAGGATCGGGACTAGCGGCCGCCGGACCGGGGAGCTGTTTTTT.

The V gene is TRBV6-6, the J gene TRBJ2-7; tentatively, D is TRBD2 (6 bases). The CDR3 runs to 15 residues. The germline V and J ends were trimmed by 7 bases and 2 bases, with 18 bases remaining between them. The germline gives CDR1 MNHNY, CDR2 SVGAGI (reference sequence). CDR3 bases: TGTGCCAGCACCACGGTGGGGACTGATCCCTACGAGCAGTACTTC. Encoded protein: CASTTVGTDPYEQYF.

This rearrangement joins TRBV7-3 to TRBJ2-1, with TRBD2 matching 7 bases. V shed 4 bases and J 9 bases; nucleotides not matched to a gene: 9. Looked up from germline, CDR1 is SGHTA and CDR2 is FQGTGA. CDR3 length: 14 residues. Written as DNA, the CDR3 is TGTGCCAGCAGCTCCCGTCCTTGGGAGGGTGAGCAGTTCTTC. It encodes CASSSRPWEGEQFF.

This clone appeared a single time. V usage is TRBV5-6 and J usage is TRBJ2-4, with TRBD1 as a possible D gene (7 bases). The CDR3 sequence is 15 residues long. Germline lookup yields CDR1 SGHDT and CDR2 YYEEEE. V lost 6 bases and J lost 4, with 17 bases in between. This chain's CDR3 is CASNGGTGAKNIQYF. CDR3 in DNA: TGTGCCAGCAACGGGGGTACAGGGGCAAAAAACATTCAGTACTTC. Combining the CDR3 with reference TRBV5-6 and TRBJ2-4 gives the whole variable domain DAGVTQSPTHLIKTRGQQVTLRCSPKSGHDTVSWYQQALGQGPQFIFQYYEEEERQRGNFPDRFSGHQFPNYSSELNVNALLLGDSALYLCASNGGTGAKNIQYFGAGTRLSVL.

The chain combines TRBV7-2 with TRBJ2-7; tentative D call: TRBD1 (5 bases). In germline, CDR1 is SGHTA, CDR2 FQGNSA. The CDR3 has 15 residues. V was clipped by 2 bases and J by 3 bases, with 14 bases between them. DNA of the CDR3: TGTGCCAGCAGCTTAAACTCAGGGATCAGCTACGAGCAGTACTTC. Its protein is CASSLNSGISYEQYF.

The CDR3 loop is CASRPIGGGRLTDTQYF. The DNA of the CDR3 is TGTGCCAGCAGGCCTATCGGGGGCGGGAGATTGACAGATACGCAGTATTTT. V and J are TRBV27 and TRBJ2-3; D perhaps matches TRBD2 (7 bases). The germline V and J ends were trimmed by 6 bases and 3 bases, with 22 bases remaining between them. This CDR3 has 17 amino acids. Germline V CDR1 and CDR2: MNHEY, SMNVEV (reference sequence).

This chain links TRBV5-1 with TRBJ1-4, with no clear D. Germline V CDR1 and CDR2: SGHRS, YFSETQ. V lost 2 bases and J 8 bases, leaving 10 bases between the germline ends. The CDR3 extends over 13 amino acids. The CDR3 reads CASSLPGREKLFF. DNA for the CDR3: TGCGCCAGCAGCTTACCGGGTCGGGAAAAACTGTTTTTT.

This clone was picked up one time. The chain recombines TRBV11-2 with TRBJ2-7; D is unclear. This CDR3 is built from 12 residues. CDR1 and CDR2 (germline): SGHAT, FQNNGV. V shed 5 bases and J shed 3 bases, with 8 bases lying between them. CDR3 protein: CASSPNLYEQYF. CDR3 nucleotide sequence: TGTGCCAGCAGCCCTAACCTCTACGAGCAGTACTTC.

V and J are TRBV3-1 (or the pseudogene TRBV3-2) and TRBJ1-5; D not resolved. In germline, CDR1 is LGHDT, CDR2 YNNKEL (reference sequence). The CDR3 sequence is 18 residues long. Trimming removed 1 base at V and 1 base at J, with 17 bases between. The CDR3 DNA follows: TGTGCCAGCAGCCAAGTCCCCTCGGAGGGCTCGAGCAATCAGCCCCAGCATTTT. Protein product: CASSQVPSEGSSNQPQHF.

The V gene is TRBV5-1, the J gene TRBJ1-2; D is undetermined. Deletions cut 0 bases from V and 5 bases from J, with 20 bases between. CDR1 and CDR2 (germline): SGHRS, YFSETQ. The length of the CDR3 is 17 residues. CDR3 bases: TGCGCCAGCAGCTTGGTAGCAATTCAGTCAAACTATTATGGCTACACCTTC. It yields the protein CASSLVAIQSNYYGYTF.

V and J are TRBV7-9 and TRBJ1-1, with 9 bases matching TRBD1. V trimming: 0 bases; J trimming: 1 base; junction bases outside the gene matches: 3. This CDR3 spans 16 amino acids. Germline V gene sequence: CDR1 SEHNR, CDR2 FQNEAQ (reference sequence). CDR3 sequence reads: CASSLAPTGGNTEAFF. CDR3 sequence (DNA): TGTGCCAGCAGCTTAGCCCCGACAGGGGGGAACACTGAAGCTTTCTTT.

The gene calls are TRBV5-1 and TRBJ1-1, with D perhaps TRBD1 (5 bases). CDR3 size: 14 residues. Trimming cost V 4 bases and J 0 bases, with 10 bases left between them. Germline-derived CDR1 and CDR2 are SGHRS and YFSETQ. CDR3 loop: CASSPLTVNTEAFF. CDR3 sequence (DNA): TGCGCCAGCAGCCCCTTGACAGTGAACACTGAAGCTTTCTTT.

The rearrangement uses TRBV6-2 or TRBV6-3 and TRBJ2-7; 7 nucleotides agree with TRBD1. V shed 2 bases, J shed 5 bases, and the junction held 3 bases outside the gene matches. This CDR3 contains 13 residues. CDR1 is MNHEY and CDR2 is SVGEGT in the germline V gene. CDR3 loop: CASSYATGDEQYF. CDR3 DNA sequence: TGTGCCAGCAGTTACGCAACAGGGGACGAGCAGTACTTC.